The present T cell receptor (beta chain) was sequenced within a study of OX40 agonist ivuxolimab in advanced cancers. On the study more broadly: Two cutaneous melanoma patients and one hepatocellular carcinoma patient, three in all, had partial responses.

Method: immunoSEQ multiplex PCR; TCRdb's copy keeps in-frame clones and lacks some. This sample has roughly 25,000 clones, with about 87% found just once. Study-wide results and caveats: Among T cells, CD8+ cells averaged more expanded clones than CD4+ cells.

The V gene's germline CDR1 is MNHNS and CDR2 SASEGT. The ends were cut back, 8 bases at V and 10 bases at J, with 12 bases in the middle. The CDR3 contains 11 residues. For this clone: Its cognate antigen is unknown.

The TCR comes from an adult with an advanced solid tumor such as melanoma, head and neck, liver or kidney cancer. The material was CD4+ or CD8+ T cells sorted from blood, obtained in a trial of the OX40 agonist ivuxolimab. This chain joins TRBV6-1 and TRBJ2-1, with no clear D. CDR3 sequence: CASGPILEQFF. The CDR3 DNA sequence: TGTGCCAGCGGACCCATCTTAGAGCAGTTCTTC.